This TCR beta chain was identified during a study of OX40 agonist ivuxolimab in advanced cancers. For the wider study: The costimulatory receptor OX40 (CD134) was targeted by ivuxolimab, a fully human IgG2 agonistic monoclonal antibody. Partial responses were achieved by three dose-escalation patients, of whom one had hepatocellular carcinoma and two had cutaneous melanoma. The paper covers the monotherapy dose-escalation part of the phase I ivuxolimab trial, which included N ≈ 50 patients. The purpose of peripheral TCRbeta sequencing was to test whether ivuxolimab changed TCR sequence diversity and led to clonal T-cell expansion. Intravenous ivuxolimab was administered to patients every 2 weeks at six dose levels: 0.01, 0.1, 0.3, 1.5, 3 and 10 mg/kg. In the dose-escalation cohort, about four fifths of patients were male, and the mean age was around 65 years with a range of roughly 20 to 85. Of the roughly 50 dose-escalation patients, hepatocellular carcinoma was present in 19, melanoma in about 15, renal cell carcinoma in 9 and head and neck cancer in 9. Patients were allowed to have had prior anti-PD-1, anti-PD-L1 or anti-CTLA-4 therapy, and approximately 39% of the dose-escalation patients had been treated with checkpoint inhibitors.

Points the paper makes about the study in general: Low levels of normalized T-cell clonal expansion were also seen in some nonresponding patients. The antigen specificity of the clonally expanded peripheral T cells was not determined. Clonal expansion of both CD4+ and CD8+ blood T cells was observed from baseline to week 6 at doses 0.1 to 3.0 mg/kg. In the 0.1-3.0 mg/kg groups, partial responders had among the lowest normalized peripheral clonal expansion, particularly in CD8+ T cells. On average, CD8+ T cells showed more expanded clones than CD4+ T cells after ivuxolimab.

From the cysteine up to the phenylalanine, the CDR3 has a length of 14 residues. Kept here is only the CDR3 DNA, which spans 42 bases and is read in frame from base 1. The germline V gene provides CDR1 SGHTA and CDR2 FQGNSA. Trimming takes 5 bases off V and 5 bases off J; junction bases not matched to a gene: 6. This clone was observed a few times. No cognate antigen has been identified for it. No base quality information exists; no much larger clone differs at one position. The trial excluded patients who had a history of autoimmune disease or who were on systemic immunosuppression. Peripheral blood for TCR sequencing was drawn from every dose cohort at baseline, at cycle 4 day 1 and at cycle 7 day 1. Samples were obtained from an open-label, multicenter, first-in-human phase I dose-escalation trial of ivuxolimab. The trial enrolled adults with locally advanced or metastatic head and neck squamous cell, hepatocellular, melanoma or renal cell carcinoma. Before TCR sequencing, CD4+ T cells and CD8+ T cells were sorted from peripheral blood as separate populations.

For sequencing of the TCRbeta CDR3 region, genomic DNA was extracted from the sorted cells. TCRbeta CDR3 regions were sequenced using the immunoSEQ Assay. The source is immuneACCESS, and TCRdb retained only in-frame sequences with V and J called. Part of the clones is not carried over; for the studies checked, unresolved V genes explain less than half of this, and the remainder is unexplained. This sample is represented by more than 70,000 clones; just under 85% of them were singletons. The ten largest clones add up to about 25% of the sample. The rearrangement combines TRBV7-2 with TRBJ2-3, and 8 junctional nucleotides match TRBD2. This TCR came from an adult with an advanced solid tumor such as melanoma, head and neck, liver or kidney cancer. The sequenced sample was CD4+ or CD8+ T cells sorted from blood, obtained in a trial of the OX40 agonist ivuxolimab. CDR3 reads: CASSPGGRGDTQYF. The nucleotide sequence is given as TGTGCCAGCAGCCCGGGGGGGCGAGGAGATACGCAGTATTTT.